The 24 T cell receptor beta chains below all came from one sample that was sequenced in a study of CD4 T cells in relation to SARS-CoV-2 and coronaviruses. Produced via immunoSEQ multiplex PCR; TCRdb's table is partial and in-frame only. The sample contains about 36,000 clones, roughly 80% of which appear only once. These receptors' targets are unknown. Source material: naive CD4+ T cells from PBMCs, cultured in vitro. Subset noted: naive CD4+ T cells isolated by negative enrichment. These TCRs come from an adult with COVID-19.

The V gene is TRBV28, the J gene TRBJ2-7; 11 nucleotides align to TRBD2. From germline, CDR1 is MDHEN and CDR2 SYDVKM. The J segment lost 3 bases and the V segment lost 7 bases, leaving 11 bases of the junction unmatched. The length of the CDR3 is 16 residues. The CDR3, as DNA: TGTGCCAGCACTAGGACTAGCGGGCGAGTCGGCTACGAGCAGTACTTC. Translation: CASTRTSGRVGYEQYF.

In DNA, the CDR3 is TGTGCCAGCAGCTTAAAGGAGGGTCAGCCCCAGCATTTT. Its translation: CASSLKEGQPQHF. The chain links TRBV7-9 to TRBJ1-5; D is unresolved. CDR1 is SEHNR, CDR2 FQNEAQ, per germline (reference sequence). The CDR3 spans 13 residues. V gave up 2 bases and J gave up 6 bases, with 8 bases separating them. The full variable domain, rest sourced from reference TRBV7-9 and TRBJ1-5, is DTGVSQNPRHKITKRGQNVTFRCDPISEHNRLYWYRQTLGQGPEFLTYFQNEAQLEKSRLLSDRFSAERPKGSFSTLEIQRTEQGDSAMYLCASSLKEGQPQHFGDGTRLSIL.

The chain combines TRBV6-5 with TRBJ2-5; 11 positions match TRBD2. The ends lost 5 bases at V and 5 bases at J; junction bases unmatched: 7. Germline V gives CDR1 MNHEY, CDR2 SVGAGI. The CDR3 spans 15 residues. The CDR3 reads CASSQLAGAVETQYF. The CDR3 DNA sequence: TGTGCCAGCAGTCAACTAGCGGGAGCGGTTGAGACCCAGTACTTC.

This chain links TRBV7-8 with TRBJ2-7; 7 bases match TRBD1. Trimming removed 4 bases from V and 9 bases from J; junction bases left unmatched: 15. This CDR3 spans 15 amino acids. CDR1 and CDR2 (germline): SGHVS, FQNEAQ. In DNA form, the CDR3 reads TGTGCCAGCAGCTCCGGGCCTTACCAGGGGGTGGTGCAGTACTTC. Its translation: CASSSGPYQGVVQYF.

V is TRBV18 and J is TRBJ2-7; 10 bases are a match to TRBD2. Germline V gene lookup returns CDR1 KGHSH and CDR2 LQKENI. The CDR3 covers 15 residues. With 5 bases clipped from V and 6 bases from J, the junction kept 10 bases outside the gene matches. The CDR3 protein is CASSRAGGPSGEQYF. In DNA form, the CDR3 reads TGTGCCAGCTCAAGAGCGGGAGGGCCCTCGGGCGAGCAGTACTTC.

J is TRBJ1-6 and V is TRBV6-5; 7 bases align to TRBD1. CDR3 length equals 13 residues. V lost 11 bases to trimming and J lost 5 bases; unmatched junction nucleotides: 6. From germline, CDR1 is MNHEY and CDR2 SVGAGI. Here the CDR3 DNA reads TGTGCCGGACGGACAGGCCATAATTCACCCCTCCACTTT. It specifies CAGRTGHNSPLHF.

J is TRBJ1-5 and V is TRBV5-1; D uncertain. Germline CDR1 is SGHRS and CDR2 is YFSETQ. V was cut by 0 bases and J by 1 base, with 11 bases left in between. The CDR3 consists of 16 residues. CDR3 coding DNA: TGCGCCAGCAGCTTGGAACCAGGCGGGAGCAATCAGCCCCAGCATTTT. Amino acid sequence: CASSLEPGGSNQPQHF.

This clone was seen a single time. The chain carries TRBV5-5 and TRBJ2-1; 11 bases line up with TRBD1. CDR1 and CDR2 from the germline V gene are SGHKS and YYEKEE (reference sequence). This CDR3 region has 14 residues. The ends lost 3 bases at V and 10 bases at J; junction bases unmatched: 6. The CDR3 DNA is TGTGCCAGCAGCTCCCGGACAGGGGGCGTGGAGCAGTTCTTC. Residues: CASSSRTGGVEQFF.

The chain carries TRBV5-6 and TRBJ1-1; unclear D gene. This CDR3 has 13 residues. The germline gives CDR1 SGHDT, CDR2 YYEEEE. V dropped 2 bases and J dropped 4 bases, with 9 bases sitting between them. The CDR3: CASSFSGFTEAFF. The CDR3 nucleotides are TGTGCCAGCAGCTTTTCGGGGTTCACTGAAGCTTTCTTT.

This clone was seen once. The chain links TRBV30 to TRBJ2-2; possibly TRBD2 for D (6 bases). Trimming removed 2 bases from V and 7 bases from J, with 17 bases in between. CDR1 is GTSNPN, CDR2 SVGIG, per germline (reference sequence). This CDR3 is built from 15 residues. In DNA, the CDR3 is TGTGCCTGGAGTTCGCCGACTAGTTGGAACGGGGAGCTGTTTTTT. Protein: CAWSSPTSWNGELFF.

The J gene is TRBJ2-4, the V gene TRBV28; D gene ambiguous. CDR1 is MDHEN, CDR2 SYDVKM, per germline. The CDR3 spans 14 residues. The germline V and J ends were trimmed by 6 bases and 8 bases, with 17 bases remaining between them. CDR3 DNA: TGTGCCAGCAGAAGGACCAGCGCCGAGCACATTCAGTACTTC. Protein sequence: CASRRTSAEHIQYF.

This clone turned up a few times. V usage is TRBV4-1 and J usage is TRBJ1-5; D is uncertain. In germline, CDR1 is MGHRA, CDR2 YSYEKL. The CDR3 totals 13 residues. V shed 1 base and J shed 7 bases, with 8 bases lying between them. CDR3 loop: CASSQGGLQPQHF. The CDR3 nucleotides are TGCGCCAGCAGCCAAGGTGGGCTCCAGCCCCAGCATTTT.

This chain links TRBV7-8 with TRBJ2-2; D tentatively reads TRBD1 or TRBD2 (6 bases each). This CDR3 comprises 15 residues. The V and J ends lost 5 bases and 3 bases respectively, with 13 bases between them. The germline V gene has CDR1 SGHVS and CDR2 FQNEAQ. DNA for the CDR3: TGTGCCAGCAGCGTGGGGGGCGGGGACACCGGGGAGCTGTTTTTT. It specifies CASSVGGGDTGELFF.

V gene TRBV9 combines with J gene TRBJ2-7; 15 nucleotides agree with TRBD2. CDR1 and CDR2 from the germline V gene are SGDLS and YYNGEE. V lost 4 bases, J lost 6 bases, and 11 bases stayed unmatched. CDR3 length: 17 amino acids. The CDR3 DNA is TGTGCCAGCAGCCCTTCCGAGGGACTAGCGGGAGGAGGCGAGCAGTACTTC. The encoded protein is CASSPSEGLAGGGEQYF.

The rearrangement uses TRBV25-1 and TRBJ2-2; 8 bases match TRBD1. Germline CDR1 and CDR2: MGHDK and SYGVNS. This CDR3 region has 15 residues. J was trimmed by 4 bases and V by 3 bases; bases with no gene match: 4. CDR3 nucleotide sequence: TGTGCCAGCAGTGAGGACAGGGCCCCCACCGGGGAGCTGTTTTTT. This gives the protein CASSEDRAPTGELFF.

V gene TRBV4-1 combines with J gene TRBJ2-2, with TRBD2 matching 7 bases. J was trimmed by 0 bases and V by 3 bases; bases with no gene match: 7. CDR3 length equals 17 residues. Germline V gene sequence: CDR1 MGHRA, CDR2 YSYEKL. DNA of the CDR3: TGCGCCAGCAGCCAGGGGACTATATTCACGAACACCGGGGAGCTGTTTTTT. It is translated as CASSQGTIFTNTGELFF.

The chain links TRBV4-1 to TRBJ2-4, with a weak D call TRBD2 (6 bases). The CDR3 is 18 residues long. Germline V gene data show CDR1 as MGHRA and CDR2 as YSYEKL. The ends were cut back, 0 bases at V and 4 bases at J, with 19 bases in the middle. Written as DNA, the CDR3 is TGCGCCAGCAGCCAAGATTTAGCGGCCACCGTAAAAAAAAACATTCAGTACTTC. It translates to CASSQDLAATVKKNIQYF.

The rearrangement joins TRBV5-1 to TRBJ2-2; 11 bases agree with TRBD2. CDR1 is SGHRS, CDR2 YFSETQ, per germline. Losses at the gene ends were 0 bases for V and 6 bases for J; bases not matched to a gene: 4. CDR3 size: 16 residues. The CDR3 loop is CASSLELAGVAGELFF. The CDR3 nucleotides are TGCGCCAGCAGCTTGGAACTAGCGGGAGTGGCCGGGGAGCTGTTTTTT.

This clone occurred a few times. V usage is TRBV7-8 and J usage is TRBJ1-1, with D possibly TRBD1 on 6 matching bases. The CDR3 has 16 amino acids. Germline loops: CDR1 SGHVS, CDR2 FQNEAQ. Trimming stripped 4 bases from V and 0 bases from J, with 15 bases between. CDR3 DNA: TGTGCCAGCAGCTCCCTCCGGGGGCGTATGAACACTGAAGCTTTCTTT. Translating it yields CASSSLRGRMNTEAFF.

This chain connects TRBV6-2 or TRBV6-3 to TRBJ2-6; D call uncertain. In germline, CDR1 is MNHEY, CDR2 SVGEGT. Trimming removed 2 bases at V and 0 bases at J, with 5 bases between. The CDR3 totals 15 residues. The CDR3 loop reads CASSYASSGANVLTF. The CDR3 DNA is TGTGCCAGCAGTTACGCCAGCTCTGGGGCCAACGTCCTGACTTTC.

The genes are TRBV9 and TRBJ1-3; D gene uncertain. The CDR3 has 13 amino acids. V was clipped by 0 bases and J by 1 base, with 2 bases between them. Germline V gives CDR1 SGDLS, CDR2 YYNGEE. This chain's CDR3 is CASSVGSGNTIYF. Here the CDR3 DNA reads TGTGCCAGCAGCGTAGGGTCTGGAAACACCATATATTTT. Full variable domain (outside the CDR3, taken from reference TRBV9 and TRBJ1-3): DSGVTQTPKHLITATGQRVTLRCSPRSGDLSVYWYQQSLDQGLQFLIQYYNGEERAKGNILERFSAQQFPDLHSELNLSSLELGDSALYFCASSVGSGNTIYFGEGSWLTVV.

This rearrangement joins TRBV29-1 to TRBJ2-7; D gene unclear. This CDR3 contains 12 residues. V was shortened by 6 bases and J by 1 base, with 10 bases between the two germline ends. Germline loops: CDR1 SQVTM, CDR2 ANQGSEA. The CDR3 nucleotides are TGCAGCGTCTTGGCAGATTCCTACGAGCAGTACTTC. It codes for CSVLADSYEQYF.

Here the CDR3 reads CSASPSGKYEQYF. The DNA for the CDR3 is TGCAGTGCTAGTCCCAGCGGCAAATACGAGCAGTACTTC. This rearrangement joins TRBV20-1 to TRBJ2-7; a weak D match, TRBD2 (5 bases). The V and J ends lost 3 bases and 4 bases respectively, with 13 bases between them. Germline CDR1 reads DFQATT; CDR2 reads SNEGSKA (reference sequence). This CDR3 is 13 amino acids long.

The chain uses TRBV24-1 and TRBJ2-3, with TRBD1 matching 10 bases. The V and J ends lost 3 bases and 7 bases, in that order; junction bases with no gene match: 12. The length of the CDR3 is 17 residues. The germline gives CDR1 KGHDR, CDR2 SFDVKD. CDR3 loop: CATSDPGQGDMLNTQYF. The CDR3, as DNA: TGTGCCACCAGTGATCCTGGACAGGGGGACATGCTGAATACGCAGTATTTT.